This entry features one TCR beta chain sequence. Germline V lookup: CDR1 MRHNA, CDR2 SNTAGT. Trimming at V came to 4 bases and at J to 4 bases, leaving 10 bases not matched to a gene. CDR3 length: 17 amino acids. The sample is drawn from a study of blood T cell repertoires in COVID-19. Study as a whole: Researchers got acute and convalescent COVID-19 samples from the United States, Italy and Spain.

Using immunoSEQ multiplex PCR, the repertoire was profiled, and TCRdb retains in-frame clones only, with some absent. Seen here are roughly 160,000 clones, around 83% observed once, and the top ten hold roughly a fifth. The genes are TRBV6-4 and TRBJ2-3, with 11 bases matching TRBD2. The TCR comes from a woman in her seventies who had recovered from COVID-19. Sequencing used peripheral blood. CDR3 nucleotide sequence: TGTGCCAGCAGTGCTGCTAGCGGGGGGACCGGGGCAGATACGCAGTATTTT. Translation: CASSAASGGTGADTQYF.